Sequencing of this T cell receptor (beta chain) was carried out in a study of T cell responses to AZD1222 COVID-19 vaccine (dated by TCRdb to the early 2020s). Notes on the research overall: TCR sequencing was performed for over 230 trial participants, of whom about 200 were given two doses of AZD1222 and 26 were given two doses of MenACWY control vaccine. Trial participants were enrolled by age into subgroups of 18-55, 56-69 and 70-plus years, and around 150, 28 and 57 TCR-sequenced participants, respectively, were included in these subgroups.

To note about this clone: Its antigen has not been determined. No quality values exist for individual bases; no much larger clone is one base distant.

V sheds 5 bases and J sheds 9 bases, leaving 13 bases between their ends. The CDR3 runs 12 residues from the cysteine to the phenylalanine. The CDR3 DNA has 36 bases and is translated from base 1. From a lookup of the germline V gene, CDR1 and CDR2 are SGHVS and FQNEAQ. The CDR3 regions of human TCRbeta chains were analyzed by immunosequencing. In the paper's pipeline: Repertoire TCRs were matched against a reference library of SARS-CoV-2-specific TCRs generated with the MIRA antigen-specificity platform. Breadth was defined as the fraction of unique TCRs that were SARS-CoV-2-associated, and depth was defined as the fraction of total T cells that were SARS-CoV-2-associated. Each spike-specific TCR was assigned to its reactive spike region and to a CD4 or CD8 class using the MIRA data. Log10-transformed breadth and depth values were compared by one-way ANOVA with Sidak's multiple comparisons tests. Drawn from immuneACCESS, this table holds only the in-frame rearrangements with V and J called that TCRdb kept. Clones are partly lost; checked studies trace under half to an unresolved V gene and leave the rest unexplained. V and J calls and clone size are given by that table; D and trimming were obtained from the DNA. The sample table shows 100,000 to 120,000 clones, and roughly 90% are seen once. The biggest ten clones account for 2.5% of the sample.

Study-level results and caveats: Participants were mostly white British, with more females than males. The authors suggested clonal diversity may have been underestimated. Nearly half of unique spike-specific TCRs reportedly recognized epitopes outside regions mutated in the B.1.351 and B.1.1.7 variants. Vaccine-associated CD4 TCRs spanned the whole spike protein, with dominant responses in regions 160-218 and 743-854. In the small 56-69-year group, the increase in depth fell short of significance, most likely because of low power. Conclusions about previously exposed vaccinees are limited because only a handful of AZD1222 recipients were SARS-CoV-2 seropositive at baseline. Because no samples from the day 14 peak response were available, repertoires could be characterized only after the peak T cell response. Spike-specific TCR breadth and depth rose significantly after two AZD1222 doses compared with day 0 and with MenACWY recipients.

This sample's time point label indicates: about 28 days (+/-7) after the second vaccine dose. AZD1222 recipients whose second dose came at about 4 weeks and those whose second dose came at about 12 weeks were combined into one group, since spike-specific TCR depth and breadth did not differ between the two schedules. Samples from vaccinated people were obtained from the UK trials COV001 and COV002, which included a single-blind randomized controlled phase 2/3 trial of AZD1222 (ChAdOx1 nCoV-19) in healthy adults. For TCRbeta chain sequencing, PBMC samples from trial participants were taken at day 0 and at day 28 after the second dose.

The sequencing used peripheral blood, collected 28 days after the second AZD1222 dose. The V gene is TRBV7-8 and the J gene is TRBJ2-5; TRBD2 might be the D gene, on 5 matching bases. This receptor was obtained from an adult who received the AZD1222 COVID-19 vaccine. The CDR3 in this case is CASSRNSGAQYF. The nucleotides read TGTGCCAGCAGCCGAAATTCCGGGGCCCAGTACTTC.